Below are 16 T cell receptor beta chains sequenced from a single sample in a study of cytomegalovirus exposure and HLA in healthy donors. PCR used 60 Vbeta primers and 13 Jbeta primers. The data were produced by immunoSEQ multiplex PCR, yet TCRdb's version contains in-frame clones alone and is incomplete. This sample carries about 110,000 clones, approximately 84% of them seen once, and the ten largest clones take 1.5% to 2%. Sequenced input: PBMCs. The receptors shown here come from a man aged 40-55 years in good health and CMV-seronegative.

The J gene is TRBJ1-1, the V gene TRBV28; weak D call: TRBD1 (5 bases). The ends were cut back, 2 bases at V and 11 bases at J, with 15 bases in the middle. This CDR3 spans 13 amino acids. Looked up from germline, CDR1 is MDHEN and CDR2 is SYDVKM. The CDR3 nucleotides read TGTGCCAGCAGTTTACGGACACCGGGTTTTGCTTTCTTT. Translated: CASSLRTPGFAFF.

In its sample, this clone was seen a few times. The CDR3 DNA is TGTGCCAGCAGCGTAGGGCTCCAACCTCGGAGCGAGCAGTACTTC. It is translated as CASSVGLQPRSEQYF. The gene calls are TRBV9 and TRBJ2-7; D uncertain. The V end lost 0 bases, the J end lost 6 bases, and 16 bases lay between the germline ends. Germline CDR1 reads SGDLS; CDR2 reads YYNGEE. The CDR3 is 15 residues long.

The gene calls are TRBV5-1 and TRBJ2-3, with no clear D. This CDR3 is built from 14 residues. The V end was cut by 3 bases, the J end by 1 base, with 9 bases between. Germline V gene data show CDR1 as SGHRS and CDR2 as YFSETQ. The CDR3, as DNA: TGCGCCAGCAGCTCTGGCGGAGGCACAGATACGCAGTATTTT. This codes for CASSSGGGTDTQYF.

This clone was seen a handful of times. This chain connects TRBV4-1 to TRBJ2-7; 12 bases are a match to TRBD1. The ends lost 6 bases at V and 6 bases at J; junction bases unmatched: 6. CDR1 is MGHRA and CDR2 is YSYEKL in the germline V gene. This CDR3 is built from 14 residues. CDR3 bases: TGCGCCAGCAGGACGGGACAGGGGGCAGGCGAGCAGTACTTC. Its protein product is CASRTGQGAGEQYF.

This chain joins TRBV28 and TRBJ1-3; 7 bases are shared with TRBD1. Germline V lookup: CDR1 MDHEN, CDR2 SYDVKM. The length of the CDR3 is 15 residues. The ends lost 6 bases at V and 6 bases at J; junction bases unmatched: 11. CDR3 sequence reads: CASSSTGQITNTIYF. The DNA of the CDR3 is TGTGCCAGCAGCAGCACGGGACAGATAACAAACACCATATATTTT. Full variable domain (outside the CDR3, taken from reference TRBV28 and TRBJ1-3): DVKVTQSSRYLVKRTGEKVFLECVQDMDHENMFWYRQDPGLGLRLIYFSYDVKMKEKGDIPEGYSVSREKKERFSLILESASTNQTSMYLCASSSTGQITNTIYFGEGSWLTVV.

The chain couples TRBV5-6 to TRBJ1-5, with 11 bases fitting TRBD1. V shed 4 bases and J 3 bases; nucleotides not matched to a gene: 3. The CDR3 has 15 amino acids. The germline V gene has CDR1 SGHDT and CDR2 YYEEEE. CDR3 region: CASSRGQGVNQPQHF. As DNA, the CDR3 is TGTGCCAGCAGCCGGGGACAGGGGGTCAATCAGCCCCAGCATTTT.

The CDR3 loop is CASERGQGAPETQYF. Written as DNA, the CDR3 is TGTGCCAGCGAACGGGGACAGGGGGCCCCCGAGACCCAGTACTTC. The rearrangement links TRBV2 to TRBJ2-5; 12 bases line up with TRBD1. V was clipped by 8 bases and J by 5 bases; unmatched bases: 9. The CDR3 is 15 residues long. Germline V gene lookup returns CDR1 SNHLY and CDR2 FYNNEI. Looking up the rest from reference TRBV2 and TRBJ2-5 gives the full variable domain: EPEVTQTPSHQVTQMGQEVILRCVPISNHLYFYWYRQILGQKVEFLVSFYNNEISEKSEIFDDQFSVERPDGSNFTLKIRSTKLEDSAMYFCASERGQGAPETQYFGPGTRLLVL.

The chain is built from TRBV6-7 and TRBJ1-3; 9 positions match TRBD1. TRBV6-7 is an ORF, with its function uncertain. V dropped 2 bases and J dropped 3; count of bases not matched to a gene: 5. The CDR3 sequence is 16 residues long. The CDR3 DNA sequence: TGTGCCAGCAGTTACGGGACAGGGACAAGTGGAAACACCATATATTTT. Its translation: CASSYGTGTSGNTIYF.

The gene calls are TRBV5-4 and TRBJ1-2; D is undetermined. The V gene's germline CDR1 is SGHNT and CDR2 YYREEE (reference sequence). V lost 0 bases and J 8 bases, leaving 14 bases between the germline ends. This CDR3 spans 14 amino acids. Here the CDR3 reads CASSLASPPGGYTF. In DNA form, the CDR3 reads TGTGCCAGCAGCTTGGCGAGTCCCCCAGGAGGCTACACCTTC.

The chain combines TRBV5-1 with TRBJ2-1, with 8 bases that match TRBD1. Losses at the gene ends were 4 bases for V and 5 bases for J; bases not matched to a gene: 8. There are 15 residues in the CDR3. The germline CDR1 and CDR2 sequences are SGHRS and YFSETQ. The CDR3 coding sequence is TGCGCCAGCAGCCTAAGACAGGGGCGACACAATGAGCAGTTCTTC. It specifies CASSLRQGRHNEQFF. Supplemented by reference TRBV5-1 and TRBJ2-1, the full variable domain reads KAGVTQTPRYLIKTRGQQVTLSCSPISGHRSVSWYQQTPGQGLQFLFEYFSETQRNKGNFPGRFSGRQFSNSRSEMNVSTLELGDSALYLCASSLRQGRHNEQFFGPGTRLTVL.

CDR3 protein: CAWTTGGNTIYF. CDR3 nucleotides: TGTGCCTGGACAACAGGCGGAAACACCATATATTTT. The V call is TRBV30, the J call TRBJ1-3, with D possibly being TRBD1 (5 bases). Germline CDR1 is GTSNPN and CDR2 is SVGIG (reference sequence). The CDR3 has 12 amino acids. V lost 4 bases, J lost 4 bases, and 8 bases lay in between.

This clone was detected only once. J is TRBJ2-2 and V is TRBV6-1, with TRBD1 identical over 7 bases. The CDR3 is 12 amino acids. Germline V gives CDR1 MNHNS, CDR2 SASEGT. This chain's CDR3 is CSLQGPGGELFF. The CDR3 DNA reads as TGTTCTCTACAGGGGCCGGGCGGGGAGCTGTTTTTT.

The chain carries TRBV7-3 and TRBJ2-7; D may be TRBD1 (6 bases). CDR1 is SGHTA and CDR2 is FQGTGA in the germline V gene. V dropped 1 base and J dropped 6 bases, with 10 bases sitting between them. This CDR3 contains 13 residues. This chain's CDR3 is CASSLNRDSEQYF. In DNA, the CDR3 is TGTGCCAGCAGCTTAAACAGGGATAGCGAGCAGTACTTC.

The rearrangement uses TRBV5-1 and TRBJ1-1, with 10 bases that match TRBD1. Germline V lookup: CDR1 SGHRS, CDR2 YFSETQ. J gave up 0 bases and V 3 bases, and 5 bases lay outside the gene matches. The CDR3 is made up of 16 amino acids. The CDR3 is CASSYGTGAMNTEAFF. The CDR3 DNA follows: TGCGCCAGCAGCTATGGGACAGGGGCGATGAACACTGAAGCTTTCTTT.

The chain employs TRBV7-2 and TRBJ2-1, with unresolved D. The CDR3 runs to 15 residues. Trimming cost V 1 base and J 0 bases, with 7 bases left between them. Germline V lookup: CDR1 SGHTA, CDR2 FQGNSA. This CDR3 reads CASSLDHSSYNEQFF. DNA of the CDR3: TGTGCCAGCAGCTTAGATCACAGCTCCTACAATGAGCAGTTCTTC. Complete variable domain (other parts from reference TRBV7-2 and TRBJ2-1): GAGVSQSPSNKVTEKGKDVELRCDPISGHTALYWYRQSLGQGLEFLIYFQGNSAPDKSGLPSDRFSAERTGGSVSTLTIQRTQQEDSAVYLCASSLDHSSYNEQFFGPGTRLTVL.

V and J are TRBV5-4 and TRBJ1-6, with D possibly matching TRBD1 (5 bases). Trimming stripped 3 bases from V and 0 bases from J, with 10 bases between. CDR3 size: 16 residues. Germline V gives CDR1 SGHNT, CDR2 YYREEE (reference sequence). The chain's CDR3 is CASSWGGDSYNSPLHF. The CDR3 DNA follows: TGTGCCAGCAGCTGGGGGGGGGACTCCTATAATTCACCCCTCCACTTT.